This TCR beta chain was captured by sequencing in a study of OX40 agonist ivuxolimab in advanced cancers. Sequencing used immunoSEQ multiplex PCR; TCRdb keeps in-frame clones, though not all of them. Of roughly 40,000 clones detected, 88% appear once; the ten largest clones hold less than 20%. This clonotype was sampled from an adult with an advanced solid tumor such as melanoma, head and neck, liver or kidney cancer. Sequencing was performed on CD4+ or CD8+ T cells sorted from blood, taken in a trial of the OX40 agonist ivuxolimab.

The CDR3 loop reads CASLGSGYTF. For the CDR3, the DNA is TGTGCCAGCCTCGGTTCTGGCTACACCTTC. The chain is built from TRBV6-1 and TRBJ1-2; no definite D call. Germline loops: CDR1 MNHNS, CDR2 SASEGT. CDR3 length: 10 amino acids. V was cut by 8 bases and J by 7 bases, with 8 bases left in between.